The present entry profiles one TCR beta chain with its context. The target of this receptor is not known. No much larger clone exists at a distance of one base, and base qualities are not known. Sequences SGDLS (CDR1) and YYNGEE (CDR2) are obtained from the germline V gene. From the cysteine through the phenylalanine, the CDR3 covers 14 amino acids. Of all the DNA, just the CDR3 is kept, 42 bases in frame from base 1. V is cut back by 0 bases and J by 6 bases, with 3 bases in the junction unmatched. The sample comes from a study of cytomegalovirus exposure and HLA in healthy donors (dated by TCRdb to between 2016 and 2019). About the full investigation: According to an earlier analysis of several hundred of the donors, some 180 million T cells yielded 117 million unique TCR beta sequences and less than 300 Gb of sequence data. About 300 gigabases of sequencing data and tens of millions of unique TCR sequences were included in an early release covering several hundred HLA-typed donors. The genetic ancestry cluster associated with self-reported Caucasian donors included 65% to 90% of the roughly 410 genotyped donors. The study was designed to test whether signatures of past pathogen exposure could be identified by cataloging public T cell receptors. The study profiled the T cell repertoires of 500 to 800 subjects by immunosequencing and related them to cytomegalovirus serostatus. Along with the approximately 700-subject first cohort, a separate validation cohort of approximately 110 different subjects was used. To predict cytomegalovirus infection status, the study combined high-throughput TCR immunosequencing, statistical association of individual TCRs with disease status, and machine learning. To study patterns of TCR occurrence, a later analysis re-analyzed previously published TCR beta repertoires from around 700 donors and added high-resolution HLA genotyping. Rather than drawing on any new phenotypic data, the later analysis identified candidate immune exposures from TCR beta sequences and the way those sequences occurred across donors. To decide whether each TCR beta V gene segment behaved as functional or pseudogenic, an earlier analysis of over 500 of the donors relied on high-throughput TCR beta sequencing. Alongside the repertoire data, information on donor age, sex, ethnicity and CMV serostatus was compiled. A later genetic analysis used genome-wide SNP genotypes for about 60% of the 666 donors, treating that subset as a discovery cohort. All discovery cohort repertoires had been generated using a single sequencing platform. HLA typing covered class I and class II loci at four-digit resolution. Typing coverage differed by locus: A, B, C, DRB1 and DQB1 were typed in about 620-640 donors, DQA1 in about 500, DPA1 in roughly 590, and DPB1 in just under 490. Roughly 5 DR-DQ haplotypes were treated as single units for association and clustering because of strong linkage in the cohort. Among roughly 370 genotyped donors of the cohort, an average of approximately 230,000 unique TCR beta nucleotide sequences were sequenced per donor, around a sixth of them non-productive.

Receptor libraries were prepared by the immunoSEQ multiplex PCR assay. For the multiplex PCR, a mixture combining 60 forward primers for TCR Vbeta segments and 13 reverse primers for TCR Jbeta segments was used. Amplification of the CDR3 region of rearranged TCR beta genes was performed with a multiplex PCR assay on genomic DNA. The Illumina HiSeq System was used to sequence the amplified TCR beta libraries as 87-base-pair reads. On the study's bioinformatics: In a later analysis, 80 million or so unique TCR beta chains were counted across the roughly 700 repertoires, and roughly 11 million of these chains were shared by at least two donors. Raw reads were error-corrected and collapsed into unique sequences by a nearest-neighbor algorithm in which closely related sequences were merged to remove PCR and sequencing errors. CDR3 sequences were aligned to IMGT reference sequences to assign V, D and J gene segments. For a sequence to be retained, at least a six-nucleotide match to both a V gene segment and a J gene segment was required. A rearrangement counted as productive if the CDR3 had no stop codons and remained in frame with V and J, and every other rearrangement counted as non-productive. Following IMGT convention, CDR3 was defined as the stretch from the second conserved V-encoded cysteine to the conserved J-encoded phenylalanine. In an earlier analysis of more than 550 of the donors, sequences lacking an unambiguous match to a single V gene segment were excluded. An earlier analysis of under 750 of the donors called V segments functional above 56.7% productive rearrangements and segregating when the between-donor standard deviation exceeded 5%. A statistical classification framework was developed to diagnose cytomegalovirus status using the catalog of TCR beta chain sequences. V and J gene assignment, in a later analysis, came from comparing TCR nucleotide sequences with IMGT/GENE-DB human TR gene sequences. Using the TCRdist pipeline, a later analysis assigned CDR3 sequences along with most-parsimonious VDJ recombination scenarios. In a later analysis, each TCR beta chain was defined by its CDR3 amino acid sequence together with its V-gene family, and reads lacking a unique V-gene family were excluded. A later analysis removed nearly 600 highly shared, low-generation-probability nucleotide sequences to deal with suspected cross-contamination and a sequencing artifact. A later analysis calculated a clonal expansion index for each public chain from normalized within-repertoire ranks of inferred template counts. A later analysis computed generation probabilities with a VDJ recombination model fitted to out-of-frame rearrangements, and checked the results against IGoR. In a later analysis, hypergeometric tests were used to score TCR-TCR, TCR-HLA and TCR-CMV co-occurrence, with a repertoire-size bias correction applied to TCR pairs. In a later analysis, false discovery rates were estimated by permuting HLA or CMV assignments 20 times. In a later analysis, co-occurring TCRs were grouped using DBSCAN, with TCRdist sequence similarity added in when clustering inside HLA-allele-positive subsets. Repertoires with fewer than 30,000 or more than 120,000 public chains, plus five repertoires with anomalous nucleotide sharing, were excluded from co-occurrence clustering. Entries here come from immuneACCESS through TCRdb and include only in-frame sequences with V and J called. Some clones fail to appear in such tables; in the studies checked, an unresolved V gene covers under half of the shortfall, and the cause of the remainder is unknown. That table furnishes V, J and clone size, whereas the DNA furnished D and trimming. The table for this sample lists 90,000 to 130,000 clones; over 60% of them were counted only once. Around 4.9% of the sample is taken by the ten largest.

The cohort consisted of 600 to 750 healthy bone marrow donors. Cohort members were all nominally healthy when sampled, although unrecorded immune exposures were likely present. The donor tested CMV seropositive, placing the donor among the approximately 290 seropositive members of the cohort. A peripheral blood sample was collected from each donor, and TCR beta sequencing was performed on peripheral blood mononuclear cells. The Qiagen DNeasy Blood Extraction Kit was used to extract genomic DNA from the blood cell samples. Study-wide findings and limitations: Cytomegalovirus status was reported to be diagnosed by the classifier with high specificity and sensitivity in both the original and validation cohorts. Immune exposure information for the cohort was limited to CMV serostatus. A further reported finding was that TCR beta sequences accurately predicted the HLA-A and HLA-B alleles for most subjects in the first cohort. A cluster of highly shared sequence variants was judged likely to be a technical artifact of the sequencing pipeline. In a later analysis, most CMV-associated TCR beta chains were found to appear HLA-restricted, with HLA associations seemingly driven largely by CMV exposure. The 87-base-pair reads could not distinguish some IMGT-functional V segments, including TRBV6-2 and TRBV6-3, so those segments were excluded. An earlier analysis of some 590 of the donors showed that most TCR beta V segments appeared in productive rearrangements either about 87% or about 30% of the time, which broadly matched IMGT annotations. When HLA alleles, especially DR and DQ, strongly co-occurred, attributing TCR associations to individual alleles was difficult. Because HLA typing was missing for some donors at each locus, association tests included only the typed subset. Compared with the approximately 700-donor mean, donors in an Asian-associated ancestry cluster had fewer N-insertions in productive TCRs, according to a later genetic analysis. A few of the identified cytomegalovirus-associated TCR beta chains were confirmed in vitro to be specific for cytomegalovirus antigens. Because counts were too low, roughly 17 rarely observed V segments, including chromosome 9 orphons, were left out of the earlier analysis of approximately 500 of the donors. At a false discovery rate of 0.05, a later analysis linked around 17,000 TCR beta sequences to specific HLA alleles. Linkage disequilibrium might explain the correlated functional status among segregating V segments, but an unknown experimental factor could not be ruled out. The cohort was sequenced for TCR beta chains only, and without alpha or paired-chain data the features that could be detected were limited. The authors suggested that the approach could potentially be generalized to other disease states and immunological phenotypes. In the study, some 160 TCR beta chains were listed as associated with cytomegalovirus. The presence/absence analyses assumed that sequencing depth was roughly uniform across donors, and that assumption may not be true. In a later analysis, HLA-associated TCR beta chains showed more clonal expansion and lower generation probabilities than non-associated chains that were equally common. An association between a missense DCLRE1C variant and V-gene and J-gene trimming of TCR beta chains was found in a later genetic analysis and replicated in an independent cohort. A later analysis reported that several top co-occurrence clusters appeared linked to parvovirus B19, influenza, CMV and Epstein-Barr virus. According to a later analysis, TCR association rates differed among HLA loci, with DRB1 alleles showing the most associated TCRs and HLA-C alleles showing the fewest. Most TCR sequences were seen in very few donors, while some public TCRs were found in many individuals.

The receptor was isolated from a man aged 30 to 45 in good health and CMV-seropositive. The chain is encoded by TRBV9 joined to TRBJ2-7, with 10 bases matching TRBD2. The material sequenced was PBMCs. Here is the DNA: TGTGCCAGCAGCGTAGAAGCGGGGGGGCCCGAGCAGTACTTC. Translated, this is CASSVEAGGPEQYF.